This T cell receptor beta chain was identified in a study of early T cells in non-severe SARS-CoV-2 infection. TCRdb reprocessed the 5' RACE reads with MiXCR, giving one entry per CDR3 protein. The profile shows around 99,000 distinct CDR3 sequences, around 10% of them singletons. This TCR was recovered from an adult who was a healthcare worker with PCR-confirmed SARS-CoV-2 infection or an uninfected control (not recorded which). The sequenced sample consisted of whole blood.

The CDR3 DNA reads TGTGCCAGCAGCCACGAATACTACGAGCAGTACTTC. Translation: CASSHEYYEQYF. The V and J genes are TRBV7-9 and TRBJ2-7; D unclear. This CDR3 is built from 12 residues. Looked up from germline, CDR1 is SEHNR and CDR2 is FQNEAQ (reference sequence). Trimming left V 5 bases short and J 3 bases short, with 8 bases between.